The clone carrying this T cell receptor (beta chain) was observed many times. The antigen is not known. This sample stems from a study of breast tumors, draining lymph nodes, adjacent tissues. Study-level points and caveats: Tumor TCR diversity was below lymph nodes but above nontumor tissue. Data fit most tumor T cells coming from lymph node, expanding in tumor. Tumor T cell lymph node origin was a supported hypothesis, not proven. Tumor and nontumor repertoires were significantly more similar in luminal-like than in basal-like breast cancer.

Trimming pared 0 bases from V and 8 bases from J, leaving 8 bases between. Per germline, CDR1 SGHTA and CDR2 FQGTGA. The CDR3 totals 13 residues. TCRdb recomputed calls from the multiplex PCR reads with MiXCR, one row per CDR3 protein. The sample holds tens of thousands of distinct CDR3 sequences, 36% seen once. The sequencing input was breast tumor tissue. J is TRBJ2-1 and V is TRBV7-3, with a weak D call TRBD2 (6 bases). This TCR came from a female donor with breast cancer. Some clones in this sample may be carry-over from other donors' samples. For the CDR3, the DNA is TGTGCCAGCAGCTTAACGTTAGCGGATGAGCAGTTCTTC. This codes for CASSLTLADEQFF.